Sequencing of this TCR beta chain was carried out in a study of HIV-infected patients and healthy controls (dated by TCRdb to 2013 to 2016). This clonotype was observed many times. Its cognate antigen has yet to be identified. One base away there is no much larger clone; base qualities are not given. Taken from the germline V gene, the CDR1 and CDR2 loops are LGHNA and YNFKEQ. V is shortened by 2 bases, J by 3 bases, and the region joining them spans 9 bases. The CDR3 numbers 14 residues from cysteine through phenylalanine. The read is trimmed to its CDR3 DNA, 42 bases read in frame from base 1. The library was made by 5' RACE. The reads were generated on an Illumina MiSeq. In TCRdb, the public reads were trimmed at Q25 with fastp and aligned with MiXCR, with productive beta chains retained. A single entry per CDR3 protein holds the most common genes and DNA from its merged rows. The sample includes roughly 68,000 distinct CDR3 sequences, with 19% observed a single time. Of the sample, 1.4% to 1.5% is held by the ten largest clones.

What was sequenced was CD4+ T cells from blood. This chain is built from TRBV4-2 and TRBJ2-3; too little of a D gene remains to name it. The TCR sequence derives from a human donor in good health. The CDR3 sequence is CASSQRIRTDTQYF. The nucleotide sequence is TGTGCCAGCAGCCAAAGGATCAGAACAGATACGCAGTATTTT.